The present T cell receptor (beta chain) was sequenced within a study of low-dose radiotherapy and immunotherapy resistance in tumors. Study as a whole: Every six weeks patients received intravenous ipilimumab 1 mg/kg, and every two weeks they received intravenous nivolumab 240 mg.

Donors received a regimen that comprised nivolumab, ipilimumab, aspirin, low-dose cyclophosphamide and low-dose radiotherapy. Solid tumors that lacked tumor-infiltrating lymphocytes and were advanced were present in eligible patients. This CDR3 is built from 13 residues. V lost 1 base, J lost 4 bases, and 10 bases lay in between. Germline loops: CDR1 DFQATT, CDR2 SNEGSKA (reference sequence). Alpha- and beta-chain coverage of first-strand cDNA came from TRAV- and TRBV-specific primers. With a V-primer adapter and a constant-region primer, TCRs were amplified for 20 to 25 PCR cycles. Isolated mRNA underwent amplification via in vitro transcription. TCRdb reprocessed the reads with MiXCR, giving one entry per CDR3 protein. This table has approximately 13,000 distinct CDR3 sequences, roughly 60% appearing once.

The clonotype originates from a human donor with advanced metastatic prostate, ovarian, gallbladder or colorectal cancer (not recorded which). This table probably holds off-target reads from a library built for another chain. This rearrangement joins TRBV20-1 to TRBJ1-2; possible D gene TRBD1, 5 bases. CDR3 residues: CSARVEGTYGYTF. The CDR3 DNA sequence: TGCAGTGCTAGAGTGGAGGGGACCTATGGCTACACCTTC.